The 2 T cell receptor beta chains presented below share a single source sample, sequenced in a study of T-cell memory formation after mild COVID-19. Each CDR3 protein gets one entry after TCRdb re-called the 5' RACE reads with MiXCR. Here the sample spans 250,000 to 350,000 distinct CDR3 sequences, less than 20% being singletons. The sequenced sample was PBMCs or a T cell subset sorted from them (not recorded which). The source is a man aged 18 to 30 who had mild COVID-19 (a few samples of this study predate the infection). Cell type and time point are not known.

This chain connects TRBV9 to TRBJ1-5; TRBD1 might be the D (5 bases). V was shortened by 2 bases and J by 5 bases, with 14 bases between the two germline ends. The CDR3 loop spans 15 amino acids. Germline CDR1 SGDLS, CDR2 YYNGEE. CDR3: CASSVHYGADQPQHF. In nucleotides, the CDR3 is TGTGCCAGCAGCGTCCATTACGGGGCCGATCAGCCCCAGCATTTT.

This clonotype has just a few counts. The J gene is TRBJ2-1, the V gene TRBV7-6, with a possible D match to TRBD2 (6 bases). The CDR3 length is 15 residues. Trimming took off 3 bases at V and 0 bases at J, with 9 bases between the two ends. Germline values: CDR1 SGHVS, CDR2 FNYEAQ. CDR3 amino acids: CASSFGDFSYNEQFF. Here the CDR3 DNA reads TGTGCCAGCAGCTTCGGGGACTTCTCCTACAATGAGCAGTTCTTC.